A selection of T cell receptor beta chains follows, all from one sample in a study of CD4 T cells in relation to SARS-CoV-2 and coronaviruses. These receptors' antigens are unknown. The method was immunoSEQ multiplex PCR; TCRdb's version includes in-frame clones alone and lacks a portion of them. The sample contains some 29,000 clones, about 78% of which appear only once. Sequenced sample: CD4+ T cells from PBMCs, cultured in vitro. The source of these receptors is a human donor in good health. CDR3s include the opening cysteine and the closing phenylalanine or tryptophan. D genes are given only for firm matches. Clone sizes are given selectively: once, few, many, or a class where the clone is expanded.

clone size: -
V gene: TRBV6-2/TRBV6-3
J gene: TRBJ2-7
D gene: -
CDR3 DNA: TGTGCCAGCAGTTCCTACAGGGAAATGCTTAAGGACGAGCAGTACTTC
CDR3 protein: CASSSYREMLKDEQYF

clone size: -
V gene: TRBV5-4
J gene: TRBJ1-6
D gene: TRBD1
CDR3 DNA: TGTGCCAGCAGCTCGGACAGGGAATCACCCCTCCACTTT
CDR3 protein: CASSSDRESPLHF

clone size: few
V gene: TRBV7-9
J gene: TRBJ1-2
D gene: -
CDR3 DNA: TGTGCCCCCGCGGAGACAGGCTATGGCTACACCTTC
CDR3 protein: CAPAETGYGYTF

clone size: -
V gene: TRBV5-1
J gene: TRBJ2-6
D gene: TRBD1
CDR3 DNA: TGCGCCACCCGGGCGGGACAGGGGGCGCGAGGGGCCAACGTCCTGACTTTC
CDR3 protein: CATRAGQGARGANVLTF

clone size: -
V gene: TRBV6-1
J gene: TRBJ2-7
D gene: -
CDR3 DNA: TGTGCCAGCAGTGATGGATCTAGCGCAAACTACGAGCAGTACTTC
CDR3 protein: CASSDGSSANYEQYF

clone size: -
V gene: TRBV7-2
J gene: TRBJ2-7
D gene: -
CDR3 DNA: TGTGCCAGCACAACCCGGGGTTTCTCCTACGAGCAGTACTTC
CDR3 protein: CASTTRGFSYEQYF

clone size: -
V gene: TRBV7-2
J gene: TRBJ2-5
D gene: -
CDR3 DNA: TGTGCCAGCAGCCCTTTGGAAGAGACCCAGTACTTC
CDR3 protein: CASSPLEETQYF

clone size: -
V gene: TRBV19
J gene: TRBJ2-1
D gene: TRBD2
CDR3 DNA: TGTGCCAGTAGTATACCCTTACTAGCGGGAGGGCTAGATGAGCAGTTCTTC
CDR3 protein: CASSIPLLAGGLDEQFF

clone size: -
V gene: TRBV4-2
J gene: TRBJ2-3
D gene: TRBD2
CDR3 DNA: TGTGCCAGCAGCCGAGACGCGGGACTAGCGGACACAGATACGCAGTATTTT
CDR3 protein: CASSRDAGLADTDTQYF

clone size: few
V gene: TRBV11-3
J gene: TRBJ1-1
D gene: -
CDR3 DNA: TGTGCCAGCAGCTACGAGGGACACACTGAAGCTTTCTTT
CDR3 protein: CASSYEGHTEAFF

clone size: -
V gene: TRBV5-1
J gene: TRBJ2-3
D gene: TRBD2
CDR3 DNA: TGCGCCAGCAGCCCTCGACTAGCGGGGGACACAGATACGCAGTATTTT
CDR3 protein: CASSPRLAGDTDTQYF

clone size: few
V gene: TRBV9
J gene: TRBJ1-2
D gene: -
CDR3 DNA: TGTGCCAGCAGCGCGCCCGGGGGGGCTGATGGCTACACCTTC
CDR3 protein: CASSAPGGADGYTF

clone size: few
V gene: TRBV18
J gene: TRBJ2-2
D gene: -
CDR3 DNA: TGTGCCAGCTCACCTAGAAGAGGAAACACCGGGGAGCTGTTTTTT
CDR3 protein: CASSPRRGNTGELFF

clone size: -
V gene: TRBV6-2/TRBV6-3
J gene: TRBJ1-4
D gene: -
CDR3 DNA: TGTGCCAGCAGTTTCCCGGGACAAGCAACTAATGAAAAACTGTTTTTT
CDR3 protein: CASSFPGQATNEKLFF

clone size: few
V gene: TRBV27
J gene: TRBJ1-6
D gene: -
CDR3 DNA: TGTGCCAGCAGTAATCAAAGGTCATTCCTTAATCCACCCCTCCACTTT
CDR3 protein: CASSNQRSFLNPPLHF

clone size: -
V gene: TRBV6-6
J gene: TRBJ2-4
D gene: TRBD1
CDR3 DNA: TGTGCCAGCCGGACAGGTCTAGCCAAAAACATTCAGTACTTC
CDR3 protein: CASRTGLAKNIQYF

clone size: -
V gene: TRBV4-3
J gene: TRBJ1-4
D gene: -
CDR3 DNA: TGCGCCAGCAGCCAAGATGTAGGAACTAATGAAAAACTGTTTTTT
CDR3 protein: CASSQDVGTNEKLFF

clone size: -
V gene: TRBV9
J gene: TRBJ2-6
D gene: -
CDR3 DNA: TGTGCCAGCAGCACCCCCCGGGTGGGGGCTTGGGCCAACGTCCTGACTTTC
CDR3 protein: CASSTPRVGAWANVLTF

clone size: -
V gene: TRBV19
J gene: TRBJ2-7
D gene: TRBD2
CDR3 DNA: TGTGCCAGTACCCCCCAAGCTAGCGGGAGCTACGAGCAGTACTTC
CDR3 protein: CASTPQASGSYEQYF

clone size: -
V gene: TRBV7-3
J gene: TRBJ2-1
D gene: -
CDR3 DNA: TGTGCCAGCAGCCTCACCGGGACAAACAATGAGCAGTTCTTC
CDR3 protein: CASSLTGTNNEQFF

clone size: -
V gene: TRBV28
J gene: TRBJ2-3
D gene: -
CDR3 DNA: TGTGCCAGCAGTCCCCCCGGGAGCGACTCGAATACGCAGTATTTT
CDR3 protein: CASSPPGSDSNTQYF

clone size: -
V gene: TRBV5-4
J gene: TRBJ2-7
D gene: -
CDR3 DNA: TGTGCCAGCAGCTTTGTAGGCACAGCCTACGAGCAGTACTTC
CDR3 protein: CASSFVGTAYEQYF

clone size: -
V gene: TRBV19
J gene: TRBJ1-6
D gene: -
CDR3 DNA: TGTGCCACCACCCCGGGAAGGGGAAATTCACCCCTCCACTTT
CDR3 protein: CATTPGRGNSPLHF

clone size: once
V gene: TRBV29-1
J gene: TRBJ1-1
D gene: TRBD1
CDR3 DNA: TGCAGCGCCAGGACAGGGGGGTTCACTGAAGCTTTCTTT
CDR3 protein: CSARTGGFTEAFF

clone size: -
V gene: TRBV27
J gene: TRBJ2-1
D gene: TRBD1
CDR3 DNA: TGTGCCAGCAGTTTAAGACAGGGCAGCTCCTACAATGAGCAGTTCTTC
CDR3 protein: CASSLRQGSSYNEQFF

clone size: -
V gene: TRBV7-2
J gene: TRBJ2-4
D gene: TRBD2
CDR3 DNA: TGTGCCAGCAGCTCCCTCATAGCGGGGGGGCGAAACATTCAGTACTTC
CDR3 protein: CASSSLIAGGRNIQYF

clone size: -
V gene: TRBV12-5
J gene: TRBJ1-4
D gene: -
CDR3 DNA: TGTGCTAGTGGTTTGGCCGATAGAGGAAGGGGTGAAAAACTGTTTTTT
CDR3 protein: CASGLADRGRGEKLFF

clone size: -
V gene: TRBV7-2
J gene: TRBJ1-2
D gene: -
CDR3 DNA: TGTGCCAGCAGCTTACAGGGCCGTGGTGGGCATGGTAATGGCTACACCTTC
CDR3 protein: CASSLQGRGGHGNGYTF

clone size: -
V gene: TRBV13
J gene: TRBJ2-3
D gene: -
CDR3 DNA: TGTGCCAGCAGCATACGGTCCAATACGCAGTATTTT
CDR3 protein: CASSIRSNTQYF

clone size: -
V gene: TRBV7-2
J gene: TRBJ1-4
D gene: -
CDR3 DNA: TGTGCCAGCAGCTTAGCAGGGCTGGAGTACGAAAAACTGTTTTTT
CDR3 protein: CASSLAGLEYEKLFF

clone size: few
V gene: TRBV4-3
J gene: TRBJ1-5
D gene: -
CDR3 DNA: TGCGCCAGCAGCCATGCCACAGGGCAGGGACAGCCCCAGCATTTT
CDR3 protein: CASSHATGQGQPQHF

clone size: -
V gene: TRBV30
J gene: TRBJ1-1
D gene: -
CDR3 DNA: TGTGCCTGGAGTAAGGTTAACACTGAAGCTTTCTTT
CDR3 protein: CAWSKVNTEAFF

clone size: -
V gene: TRBV7-8
J gene: TRBJ1-2
D gene: -
CDR3 DNA: TGTGCCAGCAGCCCGGGGGTAGGCCGAGCTAACTATGGCTACACCTTC
CDR3 protein: CASSPGVGRANYGYTF

clone size: -
V gene: TRBV7-9
J gene: TRBJ2-7
D gene: -
CDR3 DNA: TGTGCCAGCCGGGGCTCCTACGAGCAGTACTTC
CDR3 protein: CASRGSYEQYF

clone size: -
V gene: TRBV6-2/TRBV6-3
J gene: TRBJ1-5
D gene: -
CDR3 DNA: TGTGCCAGCAGTTACTCGGGCGGGGTACATCAGCCCCAGCATTTT
CDR3 protein: CASSYSGGVHQPQHF

clone size: -
V gene: TRBV5-6
J gene: TRBJ2-7
D gene: TRBD2
CDR3 DNA: TGTGCCAGCAGCTTCAGTCGGACTAGCGGGCTCACCTACGAGCAGTACTTC
CDR3 protein: CASSFSRTSGLTYEQYF

clone size: -
V gene: TRBV5-4
J gene: TRBJ2-3
D gene: TRBD2
CDR3 DNA: TGTGCCAGCAGCACCAGAGCGGGGGGGACCACAGATACGCAGTATTTT
CDR3 protein: CASSTRAGGTTDTQYF

clone size: few
V gene: TRBV6-6
J gene: TRBJ1-3
D gene: -
CDR3 DNA: TGTGCCAGCAGTTACCCCCCCGCGCGGGGAGGAAACACCATATATTTT
CDR3 protein: CASSYPPARGGNTIYF

clone size: -
V gene: TRBV6-2/TRBV6-3
J gene: TRBJ2-1
D gene: -
CDR3 DNA: TGTGCCAGCAGTTACACTTACCGGACGCTAAACAACAATGAGCAGTTCTTC
CDR3 protein: CASSYTYRTLNNNEQFF

clone size: -
V gene: TRBV12-5
J gene: TRBJ2-5
D gene: TRBD1
CDR3 DNA: TGTGCTAGTGGCCCCGGGACAGGGCTTGTTCAGACCCAGTACTTC
CDR3 protein: CASGPGTGLVQTQYF

clone size: once
V gene: TRBV7-2
J gene: TRBJ2-5
D gene: -
CDR3 DNA: TGTGCCAGCAGCCCGCTTAATAGCGCCCAAGAGACCCAGTACTTC
CDR3 protein: CASSPLNSAQETQYF

clone size: -
V gene: TRBV5-1
J gene: TRBJ2-7
D gene: TRBD2
CDR3 DNA: TGCGCCAGCAGCTTGAGCGGGGGGCGAGCCTACGAGCAGTACTTC
CDR3 protein: CASSLSGGRAYEQYF

clone size: -
V gene: TRBV3-1/TRBV3-2
J gene: TRBJ1-5
D gene: -
CDR3 DNA: TGTGCCAGCAGCCAAGATATGGAGGGCAATCAGCCCCAGCATTTT
CDR3 protein: CASSQDMEGNQPQHF

clone size: -
V gene: TRBV2
J gene: TRBJ1-5
D gene: TRBD1
CDR3 DNA: TGTGCCAGCAGTGATCGGGGACAGGGGACCTTCAATCAGCCCCAGCATTTT
CDR3 protein: CASSDRGQGTFNQPQHF

clone size: -
V gene: TRBV18
J gene: TRBJ1-2
D gene: -
CDR3 DNA: TGTGCCAGCTCACCAAAGTCTTCGGGGGACTATGGCTACACCTTC
CDR3 protein: CASSPKSSGDYGYTF

clone size: -
V gene: TRBV14
J gene: TRBJ1-1
D gene: TRBD1
CDR3 DNA: TGTGCCAGCAGCCGACTTTCCGGGACAGGGGACACTGAAGCTTTCTTT
CDR3 protein: CASSRLSGTGDTEAFF

clone size: -
V gene: TRBV10-2
J gene: TRBJ2-5
D gene: TRBD2
CDR3 DNA: TGCGCCAGCAGTGAAGTAGCGGGGGGACGAGAGACCCAGTACTTC
CDR3 protein: CASSEVAGGRETQYF

clone size: -
V gene: TRBV10-2
J gene: TRBJ2-3
D gene: -
CDR3 DNA: TGCGCCAGCGGGGAGGCAGATACGCAGTATTTT
CDR3 protein: CASGEADTQYF

clone size: few
V gene: TRBV3-1/TRBV3-2
J gene: TRBJ2-1
D gene: TRBD2
CDR3 DNA: TGTGCCAGCAGCCAATCGGGAGGGCCTAATGAGCAGTTCTTC
CDR3 protein: CASSQSGGPNEQFF